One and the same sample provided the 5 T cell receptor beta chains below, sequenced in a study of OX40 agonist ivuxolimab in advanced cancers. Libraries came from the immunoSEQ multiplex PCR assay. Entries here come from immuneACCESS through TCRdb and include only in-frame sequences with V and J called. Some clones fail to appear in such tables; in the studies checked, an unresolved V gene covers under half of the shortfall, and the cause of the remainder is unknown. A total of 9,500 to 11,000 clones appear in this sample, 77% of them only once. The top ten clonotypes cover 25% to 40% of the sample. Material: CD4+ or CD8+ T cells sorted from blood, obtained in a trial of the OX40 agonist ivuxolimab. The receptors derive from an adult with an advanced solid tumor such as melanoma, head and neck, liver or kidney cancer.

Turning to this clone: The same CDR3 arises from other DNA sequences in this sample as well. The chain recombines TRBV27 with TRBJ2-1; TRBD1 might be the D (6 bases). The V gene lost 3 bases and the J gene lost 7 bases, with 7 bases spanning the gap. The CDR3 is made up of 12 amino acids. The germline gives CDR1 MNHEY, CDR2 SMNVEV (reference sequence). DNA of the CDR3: TGTGCCAGCAGTTTTGGGACAAATGAGCAGTTCTTC. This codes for CASSFGTNEQFF.

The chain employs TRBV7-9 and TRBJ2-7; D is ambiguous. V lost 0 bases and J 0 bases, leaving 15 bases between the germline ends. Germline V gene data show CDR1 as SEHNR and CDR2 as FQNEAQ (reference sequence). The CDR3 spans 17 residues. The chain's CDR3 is CASSLAGPLIYSYEQYF. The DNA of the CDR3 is TGTGCCAGCAGCTTAGCAGGGCCACTCATCTACTCCTACGAGCAGTACTTC.

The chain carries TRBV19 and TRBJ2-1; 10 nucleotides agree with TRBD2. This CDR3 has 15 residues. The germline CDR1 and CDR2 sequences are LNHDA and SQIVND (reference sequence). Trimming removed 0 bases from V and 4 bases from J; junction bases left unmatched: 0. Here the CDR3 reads CASSIELAGYNEQFF. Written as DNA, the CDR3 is TGTGCCAGTAGTATAGAACTAGCGGGGTACAATGAGCAGTTCTTC.

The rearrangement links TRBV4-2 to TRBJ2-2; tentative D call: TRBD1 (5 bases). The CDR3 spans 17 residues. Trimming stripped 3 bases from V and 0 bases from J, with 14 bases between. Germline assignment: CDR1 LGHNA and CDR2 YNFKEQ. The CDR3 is CASSHTVTAANTGELFF. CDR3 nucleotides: TGTGCCAGCAGCCATACTGTGACAGCCGCGAACACCGGGGAGCTGTTTTTT.

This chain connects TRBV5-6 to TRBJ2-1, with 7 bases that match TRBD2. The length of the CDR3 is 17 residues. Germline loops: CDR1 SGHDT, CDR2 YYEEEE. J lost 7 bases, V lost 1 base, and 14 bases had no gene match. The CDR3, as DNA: TGTGCCAGCAGCTTGCTTTCGGAAGCGGGGATCCAAAATGAGCAGTTCTTC. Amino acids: CASSLLSEAGIQNEQFF.